Listed below are T cell receptor beta chains from one sample, sequenced in a study of HIV-infected patients and healthy controls. TCRdb fed the 5' RACE reads into MiXCR, producing one record per CDR3 protein. The repertoire has fewer than 15,000 distinct CDR3 sequences, roughly a tenth of them found once; the top ten carry over 6%. Sequenced input: blood. Receptor source: an adult in good health. CDR3s include the opening cysteine and the closing phenylalanine or tryptophan. D genes are given only for firm matches. Clone size is not always given. Where it is, it says once, few, many or a class for expanded clones.

TGCGCCAGCAGCTCAAAGCGGCCCACAGATACGCAGTATTTT	CASSSKRPTDTQYF	TRBV5-1	TRBJ2-3	few	.
TGTGCCAGCAGCTCCCCGGGGGACGGCTACACCTTC	CASSSPGDGYTF	TRBV12-3/TRBV12-4	TRBJ1-2	.	.
TGTGCCAGCAGCCGTTTTGGGGGAGCAGATACGCAGTATTTT	CASSRFGGADTQYF	TRBV11-2	TRBJ2-3	medium-sized	.
TGTGCCAGCAGCCCGTCTTTGGGGGCGATGAACACTGAAGCTTTCTTT	CASSPSLGAMNTEAFF	TRBV7-2	TRBJ1-1	many	.
TGCAGTGCTAGGGACAGGATGAACACTGAAGCTTTCTTT	CSARDRMNTEAFF	TRBV20-1	TRBJ1-1	many	TRBD1
TGTGCCAGCAGTCCCCTTCCCCACAGGGAACGCAATCAGCCCCAGCATTTT	CASSPLPHRERNQPQHF	TRBV27	TRBJ1-5	few	.
TGCGCCAGCAGCCGCGGGATGGAGGGATCCCCGAACACTGAAGCTTTCTTT	CASSRGMEGSPNTEAFF	TRBV5-1	TRBJ1-1	many	.
TGTGCCATCAGCGATGACAGGGGAAATCAGCCCCAGCATTTT	CAISDDRGNQPQHF	TRBV10-3	TRBJ1-5	medium-sized	TRBD1
TGCAGTGCTAAACTCCTCAGGGGCAAAAACATTCAGTACTTC	CSAKLLRGKNIQYF	TRBV20-1	TRBJ2-4	many	.
TGTGCCAGCGTCCCCAGTATCGTGTTGACCTACAATGAGCAGTTCTTC	CASVPSIVLTYNEQFF	TRBV28	TRBJ2-1	many	.
TGTGCCAGCAGTCCCCGCACAGATACGCAGTATTTT	CASSPRTDTQYF	TRBV12-3/TRBV12-4	TRBJ2-3	many	.
TGTGCCATCAGTGAGTCGACCTCGGGCCGCCCTTCTGGAAACACCATATATTTT	CAISESTSGRPSGNTIYF	TRBV10-3	TRBJ1-3	many	.
TGTGCCAGCAGTTCCAGGGGCCTTACTAACTATGGCTACACCTTC	CASSSRGLTNYGYTF	TRBV28	TRBJ1-2	many	.
TGTGCCAGCAGTGAAAGGGGAGCGGTTGCTAGCACAGATACGCAGTATTTT	CASSERGAVASTDTQYF	TRBV6-1	TRBJ2-3	medium-sized	.
TGTGCCAGCAGCTTATCAGGGGGATTGGGTCAGCCCCAGCATTTT	CASSLSGGLGQPQHF	TRBV7-2	TRBJ1-5	many	TRBD1
TGCGCCAGCAGCCAAGATGAAGGACTAAGGACAGAGACCCAGTACTTC	CASSQDEGLRTETQYF	TRBV4-1	TRBJ2-5	medium-sized	.
TGTGCCTGGGGGAGAAGGGCCTCTTATGGCTACACCTTC	CAWGRRASYGYTF	TRBV30	TRBJ1-2	many	.
TGCAGTGCTCCTAGCGGGACCTCCTACAATGAGCAGTTCTTC	CSAPSGTSYNEQFF	TRBV20-1	TRBJ2-1	.	TRBD2
TGTGCCAGCAGCTTGGAGGGGGGAGGGCGGAATGAGCAGTTCTTC	CASSLEGGGRNEQFF	TRBV5-4	TRBJ2-1	.	.
TGTGCCAGCAGCTCGACAGGGTGGACCTATGGCTACACCTTC	CASSSTGWTYGYTF	TRBV7-9	TRBJ1-2	.	TRBD1
TGTGCCAGCCCCTTTAGGGGAGAGCAGTTCTTC	CASPFRGEQFF	TRBV7-9	TRBJ2-1	many	.
TGTGCCAGCACTCAAGACAGGGCGGGTCGGCCCCAGCATTTT	CASTQDRAGRPQHF	TRBV6-1	TRBJ1-5	medium-sized	TRBD1
TGTGCCAGCAGTCCGAACGACAGACTCTCCTACGAGCAGTACTTC	CASSPNDRLSYEQYF	TRBV28	TRBJ2-7	medium-sized	.
TGCAGTGCCGAGCGGGAGGGCGCAGATACGCAGTATTTT	CSAEREGADTQYF	TRBV20-1	TRBJ2-3	.	TRBD2
TGTGCCAGCAGATCAGGACAGGGGAATCAGCCCCAGCATTTT	CASRSGQGNQPQHF	TRBV28	TRBJ1-5	medium-sized	TRBD1
TGTGCCAGCACCCGACAGGACTTTCCTCGGTACTTC	CASTRQDFPRYF	TRBV2	TRBJ2-7	medium-sized	.
TGTGCCAGCAGCCCGTTAGTAAGGTACAGGGGGCCTGCCTCGTACTTC	CASSPLVRYRGPASYF	TRBV7-9	TRBJ2-7	.	TRBD1
TGTGCCAGCTCGCTTAGCGGAGCCAAAAACATTCAGTACTTC	CASSLSGAKNIQYF	TRBV18	TRBJ2-4	few	.
TGTGCCACCAATGGGGGGGGGGACACTGAAGCTTTCTTT	CATNGGGDTEAFF	TRBV10-3	TRBJ1-1	many	.
TGTGCCAGCAGCTCGCAGGGAGCGGCCAACGTCCTGACTTTC	CASSSQGAANVLTF	TRBV7-2	TRBJ2-6	many	.
TGTGCCAGCGGGTACGAAGCCTATAGCAATCAGCCCCAGCATTTT	CASGYEAYSNQPQHF	TRBV5-5	TRBJ1-5	medium-sized	.
TGTGCCAGCACCGGCGGCGTTCAAGAGACCCAGTACTTC	CASTGGVQETQYF	TRBV25-1	TRBJ2-5	medium-sized	.
TGCGCCAGCAGCCGTCTTCTCCCTCGACAGGGTATTTCCTACGAGCAGTACTTC	CASSRLLPRQGISYEQYF	TRBV4-1	TRBJ2-7	many	TRBD1
TGTGCCAGTAGTATAGGCGGGACTAGCGGGACTACCTACAATGAGCAGTTCTTC	CASSIGGTSGTTYNEQFF	TRBV19	TRBJ2-1	many	TRBD2
TGCAGCGTTTCACTTGGGCAGAAAGGCAATCAGCCCCAGCATTTT	CSVSLGQKGNQPQHF	TRBV29-1	TRBJ1-5	few	.
TGCAGTGCTCGGGGACCGCCCGGGGGTTACGAGCAGTACTTC	CSARGPPGGYEQYF	TRBV20-1	TRBJ2-7	.	.
TGCGCCAGCAGCCCACTGGGGGTTCAGGGCACAGATACGCAGTATTTT	CASSPLGVQGTDTQYF	TRBV5-1	TRBJ2-3	.	.
TGCAGTGCTAGGACAGATAGCAATCAGCCCCAGCATTTT	CSARTDSNQPQHF	TRBV20-1	TRBJ1-5	many	.
TGCGCCAGCAGCGCAGGGGGCACTGAAGCTTTCTTT	CASSAGGTEAFF	TRBV23-1	TRBJ1-1	few	TRBD1
TGTGCCAGCAGCTTGGGAGACAGGGTCTACAATGAGCAGTTCTTC	CASSLGDRVYNEQFF	TRBV5-6	TRBJ2-1	many	TRBD1
TGTGCCAGCAGTCCTCGGGACAGCGTTTACGATCAGCCCCAGCATTTT	CASSPRDSVYDQPQHF	TRBV6-6	TRBJ1-5	few	TRBD1
TGCAGTGCCGGTCTAGGGGGTGATCAGCCCCAGCATTTT	CSAGLGGDQPQHF	TRBV20-1	TRBJ1-5	many	.
TGCAGTGCTAGCCCACCGGGACAGGGGCTTGGGCAGTACTTC	CSASPPGQGLGQYF	TRBV20-1	TRBJ2-7	.	TRBD1
TGCGCCAGCAGCCAAGGTCCCTACAATGAGCAGTTCTTC	CASSQGPYNEQFF	TRBV4-1	TRBJ2-1	once	.
TGCGCCAGCAGCCCTCTACGACAGCTATCTGGGGCCAACGTCCTGACTTTC	CASSPLRQLSGANVLTF	TRBV5-1	TRBJ2-6	medium-sized	.
TGTGCCAGCAGTTACGGCTCCTATAATTCACCCCTCCACTTT	CASSYGSYNSPLHF	TRBV6-6	TRBJ1-6	.	.
TGTGCCAGCAGCTCCTCCAGGGCGGACCCTATGAACACTGAAGCTTTCTTT	CASSSSRADPMNTEAFF	TRBV7-9	TRBJ1-1	few	.
TGTGCCAGCGGACGAAGAGTAGGCTCTGGGGCCAACGTCCTGACTTTC	CASGRRVGSGANVLTF	TRBV27	TRBJ2-6	many	.
TGTGCCAGCAGTGTGGAAGCGAGCGGAGCCTGGGATACGCAGTATTTT	CASSVEASGAWDTQYF	TRBV6-4	TRBJ2-3	.	.
TGTGCCATCAGGGCACAGACTAACTATGGCTACACCTTC	CAIRAQTNYGYTF	TRBV10-3	TRBJ1-2	many	.
TGTGCCAGCACTGAGAAGGGCCTCAGCTCCTACAATGAGCAGTTCTTC	CASTEKGLSSYNEQFF	TRBV28	TRBJ2-1	medium-sized	.